This TCR beta chain derives from a study of cytotoxic CD8 clonotypes in ibrutinib-treated CLL (dated by TCRdb to the early 2020s). About the full investigation: The cohort included some 14 treatment-naive and some twelve relapsed/refractory patients; 17 were IGHV unmutated. Response samples were obtained after a median of approximately 12 months of treatment, with a range of roughly 6 to 40 months. Partial responses were observed in about 25 patients and complete responses in 2; after a median follow-up of around 68 months, remission was maintained in 15 or so patients and progression was observed in roughly twelve. Longitudinal samples were obtainable from about 30% of the roughly 86 participants in the trial. An average of about 250,000 productive templates and 80,000 to 100,000 productive rearrangements was obtained per sample. Cryopreserved peripheral blood mononuclear cells were collected before treatment, at response, and at either disease progression or sustained remission. Every remission and progressive disease sample was obtained while ibrutinib was still being received by the patients.

Reading from cysteine to phenylalanine, the CDR3 counts 15 amino acids. Here the CDR3 DNA is all that survives: 45 bases in frame from base 1. The germline V gene (reference sequence) gives CDR1 as MNHEY and CDR2 as SMNVEV. V trim: 0 bases; J trim: 4 bases; unmatched bases: 1. What the study reported, not specific to this receptor: An increase in clonality was observed at ibrutinib response, with clonality remaining stable during sustained remission and falling back toward baseline at progression. Baseline clonality exceeded that of age-matched healthy donors and correlated strongly with circulating CD8+ T-cell counts. Public clonotypes were rare and either shrank or stayed stable during treatment, and the rise in clonality at ibrutinib response reflected expansion of private clonotypes. Sustained-remission and progressing patients did not have matched sampling times, and lymph node repertoires were not examined.

The goal of deep resolution MiSeq sequencing was a depth between 1 in 1 million and 1 in 200,000 T cells, and coverage averaged 10x per clonotype. TCR beta libraries were generated with the immunoSEQ hsTCRB Kit. On the study's bioinformatics: The data were analyzed with ImmunoSEQ Analyzer and ImmunoSEQ Data Assistant, and V, D and J gene assignments followed IMGT definitions. Clonality was computed as one minus normalized Shannon entropy of productive rearrangement frequencies, ranging from 0 to 1. Public clonotype analysis was restricted to overrepresented clonotypes comprising at least 0.05% of each patient's repertoire. Some 13 age-matched healthy donor repertoires from immuneACCESS were used as controls for clonality. TCRdb's version of the immuneACCESS table is confined to in-frame rearrangements and falls short of the full clone set. An unresolved V gene accounts for under half of the shortfall where checked; the remainder is of unknown origin. That table is the source of V, J and clone size, and D and trimming were worked out from the DNA. The sample yields 110,000 to 150,000 clones; roughly 80% were counted once. The top ten clones comprise under 35% of the sample.

Of note for this clone: Its antigen specificity is not known. No base quality values were provided; no much bigger clone lies one nucleotide off.

The time point label, as the study defines it: 12 months on ibrutinib. For TCR beta library preparation, 1.5 to 2.5 micrograms of genomic DNA was extracted from cryopreserved PBMCs. Longitudinal blood samples from CLL patients receiving ibrutinib monotherapy were subjected to high-throughput TCR beta sequencing. The patients were enrolled in a single-center, open-label phase 2 trial of ibrutinib monotherapy. Here the sequenced sample was PBMCs, taken after 12 months of ibrutinib treatment. The sequence derives from a human donor with chronic lymphocytic leukemia. This sequence uses TRBV27 and TRBJ2-1, with 9 junctional bases fitting TRBD2. The CDR3 has the sequence CASSLSLAGYNEQFF. The nucleotides are TGTGCCAGCAGTTTATCCCTAGCGGGGTACAATGAGCAGTTCTTC.